Sequencing of this TCR beta chain was carried out in a study of blood T cells in healthy people across ages. Whole-study results and caveats: One million T cells yielded diversity estimates that were considered underestimates.

In regard to this clonotype: What it binds is not known.

This CDR3 contains 13 residues. The germline gives CDR1 SGHTA, CDR2 FQGNSA. V gave up 5 bases and J gave up 8 bases; unmatched junction bases: 5. The use of a sample-barcoded 5' primer and a J-beta primer mix characterized a second PCR of about 7 to 12 cycles. TCRdb itself ran the 5' RACE reads through MiXCR, one entry per CDR3 protein. This table holds 600,000 to 1,000,000 distinct CDR3 sequences, just under 25% found once. These data were also reused for a study on T cells of mothers and their children.

The chain joins TRBV7-2 to TRBJ1-2; 10 bases map to TRBD1. The receptor was isolated from a boy aged 5-17 years in good health. The specimen was blood. The CDR3 sequence is CASSPDRGEGYTF. The CDR3, as DNA: TGTGCCAGCAGCCCGGACAGGGGGGAAGGCTACACCTTC.